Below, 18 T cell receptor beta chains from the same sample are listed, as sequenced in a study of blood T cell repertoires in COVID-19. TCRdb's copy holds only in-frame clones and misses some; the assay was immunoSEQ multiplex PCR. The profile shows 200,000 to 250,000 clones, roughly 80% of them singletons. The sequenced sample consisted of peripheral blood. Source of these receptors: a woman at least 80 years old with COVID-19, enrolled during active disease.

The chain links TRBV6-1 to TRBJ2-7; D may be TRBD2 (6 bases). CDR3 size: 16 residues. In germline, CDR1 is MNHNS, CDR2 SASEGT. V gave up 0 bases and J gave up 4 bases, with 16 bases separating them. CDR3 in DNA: TGTGCCAGCAGTGAAGCGGGCGGGGCTTCCCTTTACGAGCAGTACTTC. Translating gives CASSEAGGASLYEQYF.

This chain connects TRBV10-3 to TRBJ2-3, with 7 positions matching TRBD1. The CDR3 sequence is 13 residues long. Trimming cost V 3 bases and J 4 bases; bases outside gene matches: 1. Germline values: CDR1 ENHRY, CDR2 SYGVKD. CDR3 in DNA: TGTGCCATCAGTGACCAGGGGGCAGATACGCAGTATTTT. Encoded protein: CAISDQGADTQYF.

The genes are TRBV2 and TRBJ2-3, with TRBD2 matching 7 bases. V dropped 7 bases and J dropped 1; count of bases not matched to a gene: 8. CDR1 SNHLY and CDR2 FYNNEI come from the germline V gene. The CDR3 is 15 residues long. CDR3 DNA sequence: TGTGCCAGCACCCCCTGGGGGGGTCGCACAGATACGCAGTATTTT. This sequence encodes CASTPWGGRTDTQYF. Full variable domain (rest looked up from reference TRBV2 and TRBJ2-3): EPEVTQTPSHQVTQMGQEVILRCVPISNHLYFYWYRQILGQKVEFLVSFYNNEISEKSEIFDDQFSVERPDGSNFTLKIRSTKLEDSAMYFCASTPWGGRTDTQYFGPGTRLTVL.

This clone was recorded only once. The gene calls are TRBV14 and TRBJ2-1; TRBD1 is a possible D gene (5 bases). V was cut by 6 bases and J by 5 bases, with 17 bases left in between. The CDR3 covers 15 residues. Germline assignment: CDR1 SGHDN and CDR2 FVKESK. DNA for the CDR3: TGTGCCAGCAGTCCACTATTGGGGCCTAACAATGAGCAGTTCTTC. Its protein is CASSPLLGPNNEQFF. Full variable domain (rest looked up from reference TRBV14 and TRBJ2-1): EAGVTQFPSHSVIEKGQTVTLRCDPISGHDNLYWYRRVMGKEIKFLLHFVKESKQDESGMPNNRFLAERTGGTYSTLKVQPAELEDSGVYFCASSPLLGPNNEQFFGPGTRLTVL.

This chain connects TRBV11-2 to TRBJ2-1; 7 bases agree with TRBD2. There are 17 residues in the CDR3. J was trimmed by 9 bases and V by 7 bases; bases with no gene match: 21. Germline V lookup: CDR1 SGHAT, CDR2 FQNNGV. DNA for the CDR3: TGTGCCAGCACCCAAACGGGAGGCCCCCGATCGGTGGGTGAGCAGTTCTTC. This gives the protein CASTQTGGPRSVGEQFF.

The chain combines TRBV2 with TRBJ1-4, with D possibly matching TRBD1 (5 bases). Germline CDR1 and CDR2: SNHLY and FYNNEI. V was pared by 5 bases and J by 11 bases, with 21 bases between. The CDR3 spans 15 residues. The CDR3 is CASSTSRATGGKLFF. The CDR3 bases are TGTGCCAGCAGTACCTCCCGGGCTACCGGGGGGAAACTGTTTTTT.

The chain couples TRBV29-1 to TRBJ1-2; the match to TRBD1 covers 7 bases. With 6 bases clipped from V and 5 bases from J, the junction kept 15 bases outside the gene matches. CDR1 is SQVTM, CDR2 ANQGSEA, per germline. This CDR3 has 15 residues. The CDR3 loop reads CSVRGRDRTSYGYTF. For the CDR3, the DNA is TGCAGCGTGCGGGGCCGGGACAGAACCTCGTATGGCTACACCTTC. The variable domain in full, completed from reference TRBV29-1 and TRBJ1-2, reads SAVISQKPSRDICQRGTSLTIQCQVDSQVTMMFWYRQQPGQSLTLIATANQGSEATYESGFVIDKFPISRPNLTFSTLTVSNMSPEDSSIYLCSVRGRDRTSYGYTFGSGTRLTVV.

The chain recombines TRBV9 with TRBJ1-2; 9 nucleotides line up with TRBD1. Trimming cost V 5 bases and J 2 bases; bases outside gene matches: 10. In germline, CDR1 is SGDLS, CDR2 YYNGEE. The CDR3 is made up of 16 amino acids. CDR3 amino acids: CASRGPGDRVNYGYTF. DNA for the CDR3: TGTGCCAGCAGAGGGCCCGGGGACAGGGTGAACTATGGCTACACCTTC.

Here the CDR3 reads CASSVGGGGSNTGELFF. In DNA form, the CDR3 reads TGTGCCAGCAGCGTCGGGGGCGGGGGATCCAACACCGGGGAGCTGTTTTTT. The chain carries TRBV9 and TRBJ2-2; TRBD2 is a possible D gene (7 bases). The CDR3 totals 17 residues. V lost 2 bases, J lost 2 bases, and 16 bases lay in between. Looked up from germline, CDR1 is SGDLS and CDR2 is YYNGEE.

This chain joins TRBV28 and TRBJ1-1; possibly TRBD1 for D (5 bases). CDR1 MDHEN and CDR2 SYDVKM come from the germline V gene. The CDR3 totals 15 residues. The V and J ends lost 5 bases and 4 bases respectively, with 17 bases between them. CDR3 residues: CASSPERGYPTEAFF. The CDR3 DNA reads TGTGCCAGCAGTCCAGAAAGGGGTTACCCCACTGAAGCTTTCTTT.

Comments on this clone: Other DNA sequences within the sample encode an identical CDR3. For the CDR3, the DNA is TGTGCCAGCAGCTTTACAGGGGATGGCTACACCTTC. This translates into CASSFTGDGYTF. The chain carries TRBV7-9 and TRBJ1-2, with 7 bases that match TRBD1. Per germline, CDR1 SEHNR and CDR2 FQNEAQ (reference sequence). This CDR3 is 12 amino acids long. Trimming at V came to 3 bases and at J to 6 bases, leaving 1 base not matched to a gene.

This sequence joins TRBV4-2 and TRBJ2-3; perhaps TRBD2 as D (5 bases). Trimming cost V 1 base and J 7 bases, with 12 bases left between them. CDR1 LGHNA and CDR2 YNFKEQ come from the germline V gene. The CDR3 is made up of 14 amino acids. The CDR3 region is CASSQGFSGNTQYF. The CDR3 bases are TGTGCCAGCAGCCAAGGTTTCAGCGGAAATACGCAGTATTTT.

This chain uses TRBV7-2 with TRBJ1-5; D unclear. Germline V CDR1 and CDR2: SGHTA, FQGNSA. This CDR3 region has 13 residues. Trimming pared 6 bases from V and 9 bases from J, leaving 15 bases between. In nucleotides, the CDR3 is TGTGCCAGCAGTCCGGGAAATCGTCGGCCCCAGCATTTT. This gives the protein CASSPGNRRPQHF.

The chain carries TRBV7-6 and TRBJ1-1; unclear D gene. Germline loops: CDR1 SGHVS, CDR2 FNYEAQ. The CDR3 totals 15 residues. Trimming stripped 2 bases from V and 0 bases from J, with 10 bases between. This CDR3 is CASSLMGSMNTEAFF. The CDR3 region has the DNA TGTGCCAGCAGCTTAATGGGGAGCATGAACACTGAAGCTTTCTTT. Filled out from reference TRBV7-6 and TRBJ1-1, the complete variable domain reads GAGVSQSPRYKVTKRGQDVALRCDPISGHVSLYWYRQALGQGPEFLTYFNYEAQQDKSGLPNDRFSAERPEGSISTLTIQRTEQRDSAMYRCASSLMGSMNTEAFFGQGTRLTVV.

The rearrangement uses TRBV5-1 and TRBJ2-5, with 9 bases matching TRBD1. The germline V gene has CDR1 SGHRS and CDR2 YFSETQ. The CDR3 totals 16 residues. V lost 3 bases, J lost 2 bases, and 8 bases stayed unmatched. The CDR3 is CASSSRTGEVQETQYF. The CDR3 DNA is TGCGCCAGCAGCTCCCGGACAGGGGAGGTACAAGAGACCCAGTACTTC.

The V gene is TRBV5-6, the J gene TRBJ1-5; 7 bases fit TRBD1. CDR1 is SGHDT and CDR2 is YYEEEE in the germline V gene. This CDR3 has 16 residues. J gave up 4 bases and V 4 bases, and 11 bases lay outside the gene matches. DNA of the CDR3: TGTGCCAGCAGCGTAAATGGGGACAGCTTTAATCAGCCCCAGCATTTT. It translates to CASSVNGDSFNQPQHF.

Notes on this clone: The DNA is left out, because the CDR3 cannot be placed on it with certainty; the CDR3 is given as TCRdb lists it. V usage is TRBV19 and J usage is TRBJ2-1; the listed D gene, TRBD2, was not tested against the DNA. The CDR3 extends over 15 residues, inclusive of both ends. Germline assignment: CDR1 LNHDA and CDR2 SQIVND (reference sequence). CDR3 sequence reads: CASSIDLWGGGSRFF.

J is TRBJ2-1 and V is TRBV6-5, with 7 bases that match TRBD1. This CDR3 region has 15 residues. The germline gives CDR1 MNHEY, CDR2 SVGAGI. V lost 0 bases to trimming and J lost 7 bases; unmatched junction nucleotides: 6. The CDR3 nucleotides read TGTGCCAGCAGTTACTCGACAGGGCTGGGGAATGAGCAGTTCTTC. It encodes CASSYSTGLGNEQFF.